The entry below gives a single T cell receptor (beta chain) sequence along with its context. Its cognate antigen is unknown. The data were obtained in a study of shared clonotypes between healthy human individuals. The wider study: Plates per donor: three CD4 naive, three CD4 memory, two CD8 naive, one CD8 memory.

Division of CD4+ cells produced a CD45RA+ naive subset and a CD45RA-negative memory subset. Unmatched junction bases numbered 13, after V lost 4 bases and J lost 3 bases. CDR1 ENHRY and CDR2 SYGVKD come from the germline V gene. The CDR3 extends over 18 amino acids. Overall study findings and caveats: Naive subsets generally exceeded memory subsets in estimated richness.

Assay used: immunoSEQ multiplex PCR; TCRdb lists only in-frame clones, some missing. The sample comprises approximately 1,500,000 clones, 98% of which are singletons, and roughly 0.45% rests with the top ten. J is TRBJ2-7 and V is TRBV10-3; 12 bases fit TRBD2. The TCR was taken from a man aged 25-45 years in good health. The sample consisted of naive CD4+ T cells sorted from blood. Subset described: CD45RA+ positively selected. In DNA, the CDR3 is TGTGCCATCAGTGGAAGAAAGACTAGCGGGAGATTATTCTACGAGCAGTACTTC. This gives the protein CAISGRKTSGRLFYEQYF.